A selection of T cell receptor beta chains follows, all from one sample in a study of T cell repertoires in cytomegalovirus infection. TCRdb used MiXCR to reprocess the reads, holding one entry per CDR3 protein. The top ten clones hold around 12% of a sample with about 310,000 distinct CDR3 sequences, roughly 15% of them seen once. The specimen sequenced was PBMCs. The receptors were sampled from a human donor in good health (CMV status not recorded). Some clones in this sample may be carry-over from other donors' samples. Both conserved end residues are part of each CDR3. A D gene is named only where the DNA matches it firmly. Rows may omit the clone size; those that give it use once, few, many or a size class.

TRBV7-9	NA	NA	TRBJ1-1	TGTGCCAGCAGCTTATTCCCTGGGCTGGCGAACACTGAAGCTTTCTTT	CASSLFPGLANTEAFF
TRBV12-3/TRBV12-4	NA	TRBD1	TRBJ1-5	TGTGCCAGCAGTTTAGAGAACAGGGGATATCAGCCCCAGCATTTT	CASSLENRGYQPQHF
TRBV6-1	many	NA	TRBJ2-2	TGTGCCAGCAGTGTCAGGGGGGCCTCGAACACCGGGGAGCTGTTTTTT	CASSVRGASNTGELFF
TRBV20-1	NA	TRBD1	TRBJ2-1	TGCAGTGCTAAGGACAGGGTCTTATACAATGAGCAGTTCTTC	CSAKDRVLYNEQFF
TRBV20-1	NA	NA	TRBJ2-4	TGCAGTGCGGAAGGGGTAGCCAAAAACATTCAGTACTTC	CSAEGVAKNIQYF
TRBV7-2	many	NA	TRBJ2-5	TGTGCCAGCAGCCCCGGCTTGTACCAAGAGACCCAGTACTTC	CASSPGLYQETQYF
TRBV12-3/TRBV12-4	few	NA	TRBJ2-2	TGTGCCAGCAGTTTCGAAATAGGGGTCACCGGGGAGCTGTTTTTT	CASSFEIGVTGELFF
TRBV7-2	many	NA	TRBJ2-3	TGTGCCAGCAGCGACTTCACAGATACGCAGTATTTT	CASSDFTDTQYF
TRBV7-9	NA	NA	TRBJ2-5	TGTGCCAGCAGCCAGGGAGTCCGAGAGACCCAGTACTTC	CASSQGVRETQYF
TRBV10-3	NA	NA	TRBJ1-4	TGTGCCACCTCAGACGACTTAGAGGAAAAACTGTTTTTT	CATSDDLEEKLFF
TRBV24-1	many	TRBD2	TRBJ2-1	TGTGCCACCAGTGACCCCACCGGGACTAGCGGGTACAATGAGCAGTTCTTC	CATSDPTGTSGYNEQFF
TRBV12-3/TRBV12-4	NA	NA	TRBJ2-3	TGTGCCAGCAGTTTAGAGGTCTCAGATACGCAGTATTTT	CASSLEVSDTQYF
TRBV6-5	NA	TRBD2	TRBJ2-7	TGTGCCAGCAGTCAATCACTACTAGCGGGGGGCGTATACGAGCAGTACTTC	CASSQSLLAGGVYEQYF
TRBV20-1	NA	TRBD1	TRBJ2-1	TGCAGTGTTAACCAGGGGGCGAGGAATGAGCAGTTCTTC	CSVNQGARNEQFF
TRBV28	NA	NA	TRBJ2-5	TGTGCCAGCAGTTATTGTCTTGTGGGTTTGGGCCAAGAGACCCAGTACTTC	CASSYCLVGLGQETQYF
TRBV5-4	NA	TRBD2	TRBJ2-4	TGTGCCAGCAGCTTAGAGCGGGGGATACAAAACATTCAGTACTTC	CASSLERGIQNIQYF
TRBV28	once	TRBD1	TRBJ1-4	TGTGCCAGCCAAACCCCACAGGGGACCCCTGAAGAACTGTTTTTT	CASQTPQGTPEELFF
TRBV6-5	NA	TRBD2	TRBJ2-7	TGTGCCAGCAGGATTAGCGGGGTGAGCTCCTACGAGCAGTACTTC	CASRISGVSSYEQYF
TRBV25-1	NA	NA	TRBJ2-7	TGTGCCAGCAGTGAAAGTGGACAGTCACTATCTCCCCAGGAGCAGTACTTC	CASSESGQSLSPQEQYF
TRBV2	NA	TRBD2	TRBJ2-5	TGTGCCAGCGGTACACTAGCGGGGGTAGAGACCCAGTACTTC	CASGTLAGVETQYF
TRBV20-1	NA	NA	TRBJ2-1	TGCAGTGCTCCGGCCCCAGGGCGGGACAATGAGCAGTTCTTC	CSAPAPGRDNEQFF
TRBV7-2	NA	NA	TRBJ2-1	TGTGCCAGCAGCCCCTCGATACTGTACAATGAGCAGTTCTTC	CASSPSILYNEQFF
TRBV19	NA	NA	TRBJ2-3	TGTGCCAGTCGCTCGGGACCCAGCACAGATACGCAGTATTTT	CASRSGPSTDTQYF
TRBV7-9	NA	TRBD1	TRBJ2-5	TGTGCCAGCAGCTTGGACAGGGAAAACCAAGAGACCCAGTACTTC	CASSLDRENQETQYF
TRBV19	many	NA	TRBJ1-1	TGTGCCAGCCAGGTCGGTAGTTTGAACACTGAAGCTTTCTTT	CASQVGSLNTEAFF
TRBV15	many	NA	TRBJ2-3	TGTGCCACCAGCAGAGATCCCACCGGCACAGATACGCAGTATTTT	CATSRDPTGTDTQYF
TRBV7-2	many	NA	TRBJ1-1	TGTGCCAGCAGCTTAGCGCCGGTTCTAAGCACTGAAGCTTTCTTT	CASSLAPVLSTEAFF
TRBV20-1	many	TRBD1	TRBJ2-2	TGCAGTGCTCCAGGACAGGGGGCCGACACCGGGGAGCTGTTTTTT	CSAPGQGADTGELFF
TRBV6-5	NA	NA	TRBJ1-3	TGTGCCAGCAGTTACCAAGCCCTGGGGGTGGCCCCTGGAAACACCATATATTTT	CASSYQALGVAPGNTIYF
TRBV18	NA	NA	TRBJ1-4	TGTGCCAGCTCACGGGGAATTACAGATGATGAAAAACTGTTTTTT	CASSRGITDDEKLFF
TRBV11-2	few	TRBD2	TRBJ2-3	TGTGCCAGCAGCTTAAGAATTGGGACTACCACAGATACGCAGTATTTT	CASSLRIGTTTDTQYF
TRBV5-4	NA	NA	TRBJ2-7	TGTGCCAGCAGCCTTTCCGGGGTCCACTCCTACGAGCAGTACTTC	CASSLSGVHSYEQYF
TRBV4-1	NA	NA	TRBJ2-1	TGCGCCAGCAGCCAAGATGTATCAGGGGTGAATGAGCAGTTCTTC	CASSQDVSGVNEQFF
TRBV20-1	NA	NA	TRBJ2-5	TGCAGTGCTAGTTTGCTAAGAGAGACCCAGTACTTC	CSASLLRETQYF
TRBV28	few	TRBD1	TRBJ2-4	TGTGCCAGCATCGGGACAGGAAACATTCAGTACTTC	CASIGTGNIQYF
TRBV11-1	many	NA	TRBJ1-1	TGTGCCAGCAGTTTAGAGGCGGGCGGTATGAACACTGAAGCTTTCTTT	CASSLEAGGMNTEAFF
TRBV4-3	many	NA	TRBJ1-3	TGCGCCAGCAGCCAAGACCCTGGCGAGGGAACCTCTGGAAACACCATATATTTT	CASSQDPGEGTSGNTIYF
TRBV6-5	few	TRBD1	TRBJ2-1	TGTGCCAGCAGCGGAATCCGGGACAGCTCCTACAATGAGCAGTTCTTC	CASSGIRDSSYNEQFF
TRBV10-3	NA	NA	TRBJ1-3	TGTGCCATCAGTGATTCCCAGGGTTCTGGAAACACCATATATTTT	CAISDSQGSGNTIYF
TRBV5-1	few	NA	TRBJ2-1	TGCGCCAGCAGCTTGGCCGACAGTGTCTTCAATGAGCAGTTCTTC	CASSLADSVFNEQFF
TRBV4-2	many	NA	TRBJ1-6	TGTGCCAGCCGACAAGAACTAGGAAATTCACCCCTCCACTTT	CASRQELGNSPLHF
TRBV11-2	many	TRBD1	TRBJ1-2	TGTGCCAGCAGCTTTCAAGGACAGGGGGCATCGTATGGCTACACCTTC	CASSFQGQGASYGYTF
TRBV7-2	many	TRBD1	TRBJ2-1	TGTGCCAGCAGCCCTTTCTCGGGACAGGGGAATGAGCAGTTCTTC	CASSPFSGQGNEQFF
TRBV11-2	many	TRBD2	TRBJ2-5	TGTGCCAGCAGCCTAGGCCTCGGGGGGTTAAAGACCCAGTACTTC	CASSLGLGGLKTQYF
TRBV7-2	NA	NA	TRBJ1-5	TGTGCCAGCAGCTTAGAGACTGGTCAGCCCCAGCATTTT	CASSLETGQPQHF
TRBV19	NA	NA	TRBJ2-7	TGTGCCTCTCGCGACAGATTCTACGAGCAGTACTTC	CASRDRFYEQYF
TRBV28	many	NA	TRBJ2-7	TGTGCCAGCAGTACGGGACGGCGGGGCATCTCAACGACGGCCACTTACGAGCAGTACTTC	CASSTGRRGISTTATYEQYF
TRBV28	few	NA	TRBJ1-5	TGTGCCAGCAGTTTGCTGGGTGTAGGTAGCAATCAGCCCCAGCATTTT	CASSLLGVGSNQPQHF
TRBV7-9	few	NA	TRBJ1-3	TGTGCCAGCAGCATCCGCGAGGGAAACACCATATATTTT	CASSIREGNTIYF
TRBV7-9	few	TRBD1	TRBJ1-2	TGTGCCAGCACCCTAGGGACAGGATTACATGGCTACACCTTC	CASTLGTGLHGYTF
TRBV19	NA	NA	TRBJ2-1	TGTGCCAGTAGTATTCAACCTCAGGGAGGTAATGAGCAGTTCTTC	CASSIQPQGGNEQFF
TRBV7-2	many	NA	TRBJ2-3	TGTGCCAGCAGCCCTACGGGAGATACGCAGTATTTT	CASSPTGDTQYF
TRBV7-2	many	NA	TRBJ1-6	TGTGCCAGCACCTTAGAGGGAGGCGGCAGCTTCACCCTCCACTTT	CASTLEGGGSFTLHF